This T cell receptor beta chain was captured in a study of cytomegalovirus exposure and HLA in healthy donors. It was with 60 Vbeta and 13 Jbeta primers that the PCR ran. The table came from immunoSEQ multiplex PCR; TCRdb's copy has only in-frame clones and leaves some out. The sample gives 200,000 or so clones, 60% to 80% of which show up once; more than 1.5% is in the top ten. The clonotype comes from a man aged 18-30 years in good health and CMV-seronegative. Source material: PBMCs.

CDR3 DNA sequence: TGTGCCAGCAGTTTATTGTTCGGGACAGGGGATCAGCCCCAGCATTTT. Residues: CASSLLFGTGDQPQHF. The chain recombines TRBV28 with TRBJ1-5, with 10 nucleotides matching TRBD1. Germline values: CDR1 MDHEN, CDR2 SYDVKM. V lost 1 base and J lost 5; bases outside the gene matches: 5. This CDR3 region has 16 residues.